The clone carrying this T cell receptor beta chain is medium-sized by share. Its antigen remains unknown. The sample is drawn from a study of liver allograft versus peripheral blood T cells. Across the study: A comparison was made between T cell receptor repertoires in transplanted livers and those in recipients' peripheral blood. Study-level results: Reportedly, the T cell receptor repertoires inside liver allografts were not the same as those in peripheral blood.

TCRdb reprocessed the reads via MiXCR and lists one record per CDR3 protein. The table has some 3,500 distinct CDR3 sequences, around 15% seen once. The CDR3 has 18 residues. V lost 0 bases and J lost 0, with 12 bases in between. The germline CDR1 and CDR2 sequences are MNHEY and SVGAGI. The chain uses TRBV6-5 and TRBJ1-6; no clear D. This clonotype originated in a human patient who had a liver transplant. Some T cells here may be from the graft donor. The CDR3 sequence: CASSYSIQTSSYNSPLHF. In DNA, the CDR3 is TGTGCCAGCAGTTACTCGATACAGACCAGCTCCTATAATTCACCCCTCCACTTT.